The 29 T cell receptor beta chains below were found in one sample sequenced in a study of T cell responses to AZD1222 COVID-19 vaccine (dated by TCRdb to the early 2020s). The time point label for this specimen denotes: about 28 days (+/-7) after the second vaccine dose. Receptor amplification or capture employed the immunoSEQ multiplex PCR assay. Drawn from immuneACCESS, this table holds only the in-frame rearrangements with V and J called that TCRdb kept. Clones are partly lost; checked studies trace under half to an unresolved V gene and leave the rest unexplained. The sample table holds roughly 140,000 clones, of which approximately 87% were seen once. 1.5% to 2% of the sample is taken by the ten largest. The sample here was peripheral blood, taken 28 days after the second AZD1222 dose. These receptor sequences come from an adult who received the AZD1222 COVID-19 vaccine.

This sequence joins TRBV6-1 and TRBJ1-3, with a possible D match to TRBD1 (6 bases). Deletions cut 3 bases from V and 0 bases from J, with 12 bases between. There are 16 residues in the CDR3. From germline, CDR1 is MNHNS and CDR2 SASEGT. CDR3 sequence (DNA): TGTGCCAGCAGTGATCGGGGGGCGAGCTCTGGAAACACCATATATTTT. This codes for CASSDRGASSGNTIYF.

This clone occurred many times. V usage is TRBV3-1 (or the pseudogene TRBV3-2) and J usage is TRBJ2-2, with 9 bases aligning to TRBD1. Trimming cost V 4 bases and J 5 bases; bases outside gene matches: 8. The germline CDR1 and CDR2 sequences are LGHDT and YNNKEL (reference sequence). The CDR3 covers 16 residues. The CDR3 coding sequence is TGTGCCAGCAGCCTAATCACAGGGACAGGGACCGGGGAGCTGTTTTTT. It translates to CASSLITGTGTGELFF.

V usage is TRBV7-3 and J usage is TRBJ2-5, with D uncertain. V lost 4 bases and J lost 5, with 20 bases in between. The CDR3 extends over 16 amino acids. In germline, CDR1 is SGHTA, CDR2 FQGTGA. The CDR3 DNA sequence: TGTGCCAGCAGCTCCCAGCCCGTAGGTTACGGGGAGACCCAGTACTTC. This gives the protein CASSSQPVGYGETQYF. Full variable domain (outside the CDR3, taken from reference TRBV7-3 and TRBJ2-5): GAGVSQTPSNKVTEKGKYVELRCDPISGHTALYWYRQSLGQGPEFLIYFQGTGAADDSGLPNDRFFAVRPEGSVSTLKIQRTERGDSAVYLCASSSQPVGYGETQYFGPGTRLLVL.

The chain carries TRBV28 and TRBJ2-1; 8 bases fit TRBD2. V shed 6 bases and J 7 bases; nucleotides not matched to a gene: 8. Germline V lookup: CDR1 MDHEN, CDR2 SYDVKM. The CDR3 runs 14 residues. The CDR3 DNA reads as TGTGCCAGCAGCATAGCGGGGCCCTCTAATGAGCAGTTCTTC. Translation gives CASSIAGPSNEQFF.

V and J are TRBV28 and TRBJ2-3; D possibly uses TRBD1 or TRBD2 (5 bases each). CDR3 length equals 17 residues. V was cut by 5 bases and J by 0 bases, with 18 bases left in between. Germline V gives CDR1 MDHEN, CDR2 SYDVKM. The CDR3 spells CASSPLGPFSSTDTQYF. CDR3 bases: TGTGCCAGCAGTCCCCTGGGACCGTTCTCTAGCACAGATACGCAGTATTTT.

This sequence joins TRBV7-3 and TRBJ1-1; perhaps TRBD1 as D (5 bases). The germline V gene encodes CDR1 SGHTA and CDR2 FQGTGA. Trimming cost V 4 bases and J 0 bases, with 18 bases left between them. This CDR3 is 17 amino acids long. The CDR3 loop is CASSSQERTIVNTEAFF. Here the CDR3 DNA reads TGTGCCAGCAGCTCACAGGAAAGAACAATCGTGAACACTGAAGCTTTCTTT.

The V and J genes are TRBV28 and TRBJ2-1, with 9 bases lining up with TRBD1. V lost 4 bases to trimming and J lost 7 bases; unmatched junction nucleotides: 5. The CDR3 sequence is 14 residues long. From germline, CDR1 is MDHEN and CDR2 SYDVKM. The CDR3 coding sequence is TGTGCCAGCAGTTCCGGGACAGGGAGGAATGAGCAGTTCTTC. Protein: CASSSGTGRNEQFF.

This clone was seen just once. The rearrangement joins TRBV28 to TRBJ2-1; D gene ambiguous. Germline V gives CDR1 MDHEN, CDR2 SYDVKM. V dropped 3 bases and J dropped 3 bases, with 6 bases sitting between them. The CDR3 is made up of 13 amino acids. The CDR3 region is CASSLGGYNEQFF. The CDR3 nucleotides are TGTGCCAGCAGTTTGGGCGGCTACAATGAGCAGTTCTTC.

This chain joins TRBV5-5 and TRBJ1-2; 7 nucleotides align to TRBD1. Germline V gene lookup returns CDR1 SGHKS and CDR2 YYEKEE (reference sequence). This CDR3 is built from 12 residues. The trim removed 0 bases at V and 8 bases at J, leaving 1 base unmatched. CDR3 bases: TGTGCCAGCAGCTTGGGACAGGGCGGCTACACCTTC. It is translated as CASSLGQGGYTF.

The chain recombines TRBV28 with TRBJ1-6; D unclear. Germline assignment: CDR1 MDHEN and CDR2 SYDVKM. V was trimmed by 1 base and J by 9 bases, leaving 10 bases between them. The CDR3 sequence is 14 residues long. The DNA of the CDR3 is TGTGCCAGCAGTTTATCCGCGGTTGGTTCACCCCTCCACTTT. Translating it yields CASSLSAVGSPLHF.

This chain joins TRBV2 and TRBJ1-5; 8 nucleotides line up with TRBD1. Germline CDR1 SNHLY, CDR2 FYNNEI. The CDR3 is 14 residues long. After removal of 6 bases from V and 3 bases from J, the junction contained 4 bases not matched to a gene. CDR3 sequence: CASRPTGDNQPQHF. The CDR3 nucleotides are TGTGCCAGCAGGCCGACAGGGGACAATCAGCCCCAGCATTTT. Variable domain in full (rest from reference TRBV2 and TRBJ1-5): EPEVTQTPSHQVTQMGQEVILRCVPISNHLYFYWYRQILGQKVEFLVSFYNNEISEKSEIFDDQFSVERPDGSNFTLKIRSTKLEDSAMYFCASRPTGDNQPQHFGDGTRLSIL.

The chain carries TRBV4-2 and TRBJ1-3; D is unclear. Trimming cost V 1 base and J 0 bases, with 10 bases left between them. Germline V gene lookup returns CDR1 LGHNA and CDR2 YNFKEQ. This CDR3 spans 16 amino acids. The chain's CDR3 is CASSQVLASSGNTIYF. The CDR3 DNA follows: TGTGCCAGCAGCCAAGTTCTGGCGAGCTCTGGAAACACCATATATTTT.

The CDR3 is CASSLGTTFGYTF. CDR3 nucleotides: TGTGCCAGCAGCTTAGGGACAACTTTTGGCTACACCTTC. V gene TRBV7-9 combines with J gene TRBJ1-2; TRBD1 is a possible D gene (5 bases). V lost 1 base, J lost 7 bases, and 10 bases lay in between. This CDR3 region has 13 residues. The germline V gene has CDR1 SEHNR and CDR2 FQNEAQ (reference sequence).

The J gene is TRBJ2-5, the V gene TRBV6-2 or TRBV6-3; D uncertain. The CDR3 extends over 15 amino acids. Trimming left V 7 bases short and J 5 bases short, with 20 bases between. Germline CDR1 and CDR2: MNHEY and SVGEGT. Written as DNA, the CDR3 is TGTGCCAGCATCCCCGAAGTCGGAGTTGCGGAGACCCAGTACTTC. Its translation: CASIPEVGVAETQYF.

This sequence joins TRBV30 and TRBJ1-5, with D unresolved. The germline V and J ends were trimmed by 2 bases and 0 bases, with 11 bases remaining between them. Germline V CDR1 and CDR2: GTSNPN, SVGIG (reference sequence). This CDR3 contains 15 residues. CDR3 DNA: TGTGCCTGGAGTCTCGGTAGTCATAGCAATCAGCCCCAGCATTTT. Its translation is CAWSLGSHSNQPQHF.

The chain uses TRBV28 and TRBJ2-3, with 7 bases identical to TRBD2. CDR3 length: 12 amino acids. Trimming took 3 bases from V and 6 from J; bases not matched to a gene: 0. Germline V gene sequence: CDR1 MDHEN, CDR2 SYDVKM. CDR3 amino acids: CASSLGGDTQYF. CDR3 coding DNA: TGTGCCAGCAGTTTGGGGGGGGATACGCAGTATTTT.

The chain combines TRBV19 with TRBJ1-2; perhaps TRBD1 as D (5 bases). Germline assignment: CDR1 LNHDA and CDR2 SQIVND (reference sequence). Trimming removed 1 base at V and 4 bases at J, with 7 bases between. There are 13 residues in the CDR3. CDR3 nucleotide sequence: TGTGCCAGTAGTATAGCAGGGCCCTATGGCTACACCTTC. This encodes CASSIAGPYGYTF.

The V gene is TRBV7-6, the J gene TRBJ2-7; TRBD2 matches 9 bases. The V segment lost 5 bases and the J segment 5 bases; nucleotides outside the gene matches: 13. The CDR3 totals 16 residues. From germline, CDR1 is SGHVS and CDR2 FNYEAQ. This CDR3 reads CASSRRGGSGRDEQYF. The CDR3 bases are TGTGCCAGCAGCCGTAGGGGGGGTAGCGGGAGAGACGAGCAGTACTTC.

The chain employs TRBV5-1 and TRBJ2-5, with TRBD2 matching over 11 bases. The CDR3 consists of 20 residues. Per germline, CDR1 SGHRS and CDR2 YFSETQ. The J segment lost 1 base and the V segment lost 0 bases, leaving 14 bases of the junction unmatched. The DNA of the CDR3 is TGCGCCAGCAGCTTGGCCCTACTAGCGGGAGTTGAGGCCCTCCAAGAGACCCAGTACTTC. This sequence encodes CASSLALLAGVEALQETQYF.

The chain has TRBV28 and TRBJ1-1, with D perhaps matching TRBD1 (6 bases). V dropped 5 bases and J dropped 4 bases, with 20 bases sitting between them. Germline V lookup: CDR1 MDHEN, CDR2 SYDVKM. CDR3 length: 16 residues. CDR3 nucleotides: TGTGCCAGCAGTCCCACAGGGAAGGGTGAAGGCACTGAAGCTTTCTTT. It encodes CASSPTGKGEGTEAFF.

V and J are TRBV7-3 and TRBJ2-5; possibly TRBD2 for D (6 bases). The CDR3 loop spans 15 amino acids. The V end lost 1 base, the J end lost 1 base, and 10 bases lay between the germline ends. In germline, CDR1 is SGHTA, CDR2 FQGTGA. The chain's CDR3 is CASSLSSGSQETQYF. CDR3 DNA: TGTGCCAGCAGCTTAAGCAGCGGGTCCCAAGAGACCCAGTACTTC.

The V gene is TRBV5-1, the J gene TRBJ1-1; D is perhaps TRBD1 (5 bases). The CDR3 consists of 14 residues. CDR1 and CDR2 (germline): SGHRS, YFSETQ. V was cut by 0 bases and J by 5 bases, with 11 bases left in between. This CDR3 reads CASSLGGGSTEAFF. The DNA for the CDR3 is TGCGCCAGCAGCTTGGGTGGGGGGAGTACTGAAGCTTTCTTT.

The chain has TRBV4-3 and TRBJ2-3; D gene uncertain. The V gene's germline CDR1 is LGHNA and CDR2 YSLEER. Trimming removed 0 bases at V and 4 bases at J, with 8 bases between. CDR3 length: 14 amino acids. CDR3: CASSQDARPDTQYF. As DNA, the CDR3 is TGCGCCAGCAGCCAAGACGCTAGGCCAGATACGCAGTATTTT.

V gene TRBV2 combines with J gene TRBJ2-3, with 7 bases identical to TRBD1. The junction had 8 bases not matched to a gene; V was cut back by 7 bases and J by 7 bases. This CDR3 has 13 amino acids. Germline assignment: CDR1 SNHLY and CDR2 FYNNEI. In DNA, the CDR3 is TGTGCCAGCAAGGGGACAGCACAGAATACGCAGTATTTT. This translates into CASKGTAQNTQYF.

The chain combines TRBV9 with TRBJ1-6; D is ambiguous. From germline, CDR1 is SGDLS and CDR2 YYNGEE. V was pared by 3 bases and J by 7 bases, with 14 bases between. This CDR3 region has 15 residues. The CDR3 loop is CASSDRREGNSPLHF. CDR3 coding DNA: TGTGCCAGCAGCGATCGTCGGGAGGGCAATTCACCCCTCCACTTT. The whole variable domain, filled in from reference TRBV9 and TRBJ1-6, reads DSGVTQTPKHLITATGQRVTLRCSPRSGDLSVYWYQQSLDQGLQFLIQYYNGEERAKGNILERFSAQQFPDLHSELNLSSLELGDSALYFCASSDRREGNSPLHFGNGTRLTVT.

This rearrangement joins TRBV5-6 to TRBJ2-6, with a weak D call TRBD2 (6 bases). Germline V gene sequence: CDR1 SGHDT, CDR2 YYEEEE. V was pared by 3 bases and J by 1 base, with 8 bases between. This CDR3 is built from 15 residues. The CDR3 is CASSWRGSGANVLTF. CDR3 DNA sequence: TGTGCCAGCAGCTGGAGGGGTTCTGGGGCCAACGTCCTGACTTTC.

DNA for the CDR3: TGTGCCAGCAGCCCAGCAGGGGGGCCGAACACCGGGGAGCTGTTTTTT. This translates into CASSPAGGPNTGELFF. The chain is built from TRBV4-2 and TRBJ2-2; D perhaps matches TRBD1 (7 bases). CDR1 is LGHNA, CDR2 YNFKEQ, per germline. V lost 4 bases and J lost 0, with 12 bases in between. The CDR3 spans 16 residues.

This clone was recorded a few times. This chain links TRBV5-4 with TRBJ2-3; no clear D gene. Germline values: CDR1 SGHNT, CDR2 YYREEE (reference sequence). The V end was cut by 0 bases, the J end by 5 bases, with 4 bases between. CDR3 size: 12 residues. The CDR3 region is CASSLARDTQYF. CDR3 nucleotide sequence: TGTGCCAGCAGCTTGGCCAGAGATACGCAGTATTTT.

The chain links TRBV19 to TRBJ2-3; possibly TRBD2 for D (6 bases). Germline CDR1 LNHDA, CDR2 SQIVND (reference sequence). The CDR3 is 14 amino acids. The V end lost 3 bases, the J end lost 2 bases, and 9 bases lay between the germline ends. CDR3 coding DNA: TGTGCCAGTAGTATGGAGGGGTCCACAGATACGCAGTATTTT. Translation: CASSMEGSTDTQYF. The full variable domain, rest sourced from reference TRBV19 and TRBJ2-3, is DGGITQSPKYLFRKEGQNVTLSCEQNLNHDAMYWYRQDPGQGLRLIYYSQIVNDFQKGDIAEGYSVSREKKESFPLTVTSAQKNPTAFYLCASSMEGSTDTQYFGPGTRLTVL.